This T cell receptor beta chain was captured in a study of technical replicates of blood from four donors. The CDR3 has 17 residues. Per germline, CDR1 LNHDA and CDR2 SQIVND (reference sequence). The V end was cut by 6 bases, the J end by 5 bases, with 22 bases between. Only in-frame clones appear in the TCRdb table, and some are missing; sequencing was by immunoSEQ multiplex PCR. The data hold roughly 85,000 clones, with 90% to 95% observed a single time. This sequence was found in a human donor in good health. V is TRBV19 and J is TRBJ2-2; TRBD1 is a possible D gene (5 bases). Sequencing was done on a sample of T cells isolated from PBMCs. CDR3 sequence: CASRGRVISILTGELFF. In DNA form, the CDR3 reads TGTGCCAGTAGAGGCAGGGTCATCTCAATCTTAACCGGGGAGCTGTTTTTT.